The 18 T cell receptor beta chains given below trace back to one sample, sequenced in a study of PD-1 blockade in classical Hodgkin lymphoma. Libraries were prepared by immunoSEQ multiplex PCR; TCRdb keeps only in-frame clonotypes and omits some of them. The table includes tens of thousands of clones, around nine tenths detected once. All trial patients relapsed after autologous stem cell transplantation. Sample: peripheral blood mononuclear cells (PBMCs), taken at baseline. The source is a human donor with classical Hodgkin lymphoma.

The gene calls are TRBV9 and TRBJ2-3; D is undetermined. This CDR3 comprises 14 residues. Germline-derived CDR1 and CDR2 are SGDLS and YYNGEE. Trimming cost V 0 bases and J 1 base, with 6 bases left between them. As DNA, the CDR3 is TGTGCCAGCAGCGTAGAAGAGGGCACAGATACGCAGTATTTT. Its protein is CASSVEEGTDTQYF.

This clone was seen only once. This chain connects TRBV23-1 to TRBJ2-7, with D possibly called TRBD1 or TRBD2 (5 bases each). TRBV23-1 falls under the ORF class, with uncertain function. V lost 0 bases to trimming and J lost 2 bases, with 20 bases between them. The CDR3 has 18 amino acids. CDR3 protein: CASSQSGIEGEFTYEQYF. Written as DNA, the CDR3 is TGCGCCAGCAGTCAATCGGGGATCGAAGGGGAGTTTACCTACGAGCAGTACTTC.

V gene TRBV28 combines with J gene TRBJ1-5; the D is unclear. From germline, CDR1 is MDHEN and CDR2 SYDVKM. The CDR3 extends over 15 amino acids. The V gene lost 3 bases and the J gene lost 4 bases, with 13 bases spanning the gap. CDR3 in amino acids: CASSFIKNTNQPQHF. CDR3 nucleotides: TGTGCCAGCAGTTTCATCAAAAACACGAATCAGCCCCAGCATTTT.

V is TRBV27 and J is TRBJ2-4, with 12 bases identical to TRBD2. J gave up 0 bases and V 5 bases, and 14 bases lay outside the gene matches. This CDR3 has 20 residues. Germline assignment: CDR1 MNHEY and CDR2 SMNVEV (reference sequence). The chain's CDR3 is CASSPTRLAGVNLAKNIQYF. In nucleotides, the CDR3 is TGTGCCAGCAGTCCCACCAGACTAGCGGGAGTAAACCTAGCCAAAAACATTCAGTACTTC.

V usage is TRBV28 and J usage is TRBJ2-1; D is uncertain. Germline CDR1 and CDR2: MDHEN and SYDVKM. The CDR3 runs 16 residues. V gave up 2 bases and J gave up 0 bases, with 11 bases separating them. CDR3 bases: TGTGCCAGCAGTTTAAATTTGGCCAGCTCCTACAATGAGCAGTTCTTC. As protein: CASSLNLASSYNEQFF.

The rearrangement links TRBV27 to TRBJ1-5, with D unresolved. V was trimmed by 5 bases and J by 5 bases, leaving 10 bases between them. Germline CDR1 is MNHEY and CDR2 is SMNVEV (reference sequence). The CDR3 totals 13 residues. In nucleotides, the CDR3 is TGTGCCAGCAGTGCGGGCTTCGATCAGCCCCAGCATTTT. Translation: CASSAGFDQPQHF.

The chain combines TRBV6-6 with TRBJ2-6; possible D gene TRBD1, 6 bases. CDR3 length equals 15 residues. V was shortened by 2 bases and J by 9 bases, with 14 bases between the two germline ends. CDR1 is MNHNY and CDR2 is SVGAGI in the germline V gene (reference sequence). DNA of the CDR3: TGTGCCAGCAGTTACGGGGGCCAGATAAACAACGTCCTGACTTTC. Its translation: CASSYGGQINNVLTF.

This chain links TRBV10-2 with TRBJ2-7; 8 positions match TRBD1. The CDR3 is 14 amino acids. After removal of 6 bases from V and 3 bases from J, the junction contained 7 bases not matched to a gene. Germline V gene data show CDR1 as WSHSY and CDR2 as SAAADI. The CDR3 DNA reads TGCGCCAGCAGACGGCTAACAGGGGGCTACGAGCAGTACTTC. Translated, it gives CASRRLTGGYEQYF.

This rearrangement joins TRBV7-6 to TRBJ2-5; 8 bases match TRBD1. CDR1 is SGHVS, CDR2 FNYEAQ, per germline. J was trimmed by 5 bases and V by 5 bases; bases with no gene match: 4. The CDR3 is made up of 13 amino acids. In nucleotides, the CDR3 is TGTGCCAGCAGCATCAACAGGGGGGAGACCCAGTACTTC. This sequence encodes CASSINRGETQYF.

The chain combines TRBV5-4 with TRBJ2-7; D could derive from TRBD1 or TRBD2 (6 bases each). V lost 2 bases to trimming and J lost 0 bases, with 15 bases between them. From germline, CDR1 is SGHNT and CDR2 YYREEE (reference sequence). CDR3 length equals 16 residues. CDR3 protein: CASSLIGGQSSYEQYF. CDR3 sequence (DNA): TGTGCCAGCAGCTTAATTGGGGGGCAGAGCTCCTACGAGCAGTACTTC.

J is TRBJ2-3 and V is TRBV13, with 8 positions matching TRBD2. CDR1 and CDR2 from the germline V gene are PRHDT and FYEKMQ (reference sequence). The CDR3 is 15 residues long. V dropped 5 bases and J dropped 7; count of bases not matched to a gene: 11. In DNA form, the CDR3 reads TGTGCCAGCAGCCAGTCGGGGGGGCCTGGTTATACGCAGTATTTT. Its translation: CASSQSGGPGYTQYF.

This clone was seen once. V is TRBV28 and J is TRBJ2-7, with 9 bases lining up with TRBD1. V was pared by 7 bases and J by 2 bases, with 6 bases of the junction left unmatched. Germline CDR1 MDHEN, CDR2 SYDVKM. CDR3 length: 14 residues. CDR3 sequence reads: CASNYGDRAYEQYF. DNA for the CDR3: TGTGCCAGCAACTATGGGGACAGGGCCTACGAGCAGTACTTC.

The V call is TRBV28, the J call TRBJ2-7; 9 bases map to TRBD1. V dropped 0 bases and J dropped 3; count of bases not matched to a gene: 6. Germline CDR1 and CDR2: MDHEN and SYDVKM. This CDR3 comprises 16 residues. The CDR3, as DNA: TGTGCCAGCAGTTTATGGGTTGGGACAGGGAACTACGAGCAGTACTTC. Its translation: CASSLWVGTGNYEQYF.

This clone was recorded once. This sequence joins TRBV7-2 and TRBJ2-1, with 9 positions matching TRBD2. Per germline, CDR1 SGHTA and CDR2 FQGNSA. The CDR3 is made up of 16 amino acids. With 0 bases clipped from V and 8 bases from J, the junction kept 8 bases outside the gene matches. CDR3 residues: CASSLASGSSWYEQFF. For the CDR3, the DNA is TGTGCCAGCAGCTTAGCTAGCGGGAGTAGTTGGTATGAGCAGTTCTTC.

This chain connects TRBV28 to TRBJ2-7; tentative D call: TRBD2 (6 bases). Germline V gene sequence: CDR1 MDHEN, CDR2 SYDVKM. The CDR3 has 13 residues. Trimming took off 3 bases at V and 4 bases at J, with 10 bases between the two ends. This CDR3 is CASSFRGLYEQYF. Written as DNA, the CDR3 is TGTGCCAGCAGTTTTCGGGGACTTTACGAGCAGTACTTC.

The rearrangement joins TRBV6-5 to TRBJ2-5, with 11 bases fitting TRBD2. CDR3 size: 15 residues. CDR1 and CDR2 (germline): MNHEY, SVGAGI. V was pared by 6 bases and J by 1 base, with 4 bases of the junction left unmatched. For the CDR3, the DNA is TGTGCCAGCAGAAGACTAGCGGGGCTCCAAGAGACCCAGTACTTC. Its translation is CASRRLAGLQETQYF.

The rearrangement uses TRBV27 and TRBJ2-1; no reliable D call. Trimming removed 4 bases from V and 3 bases from J, with 10 bases in between. Looked up from germline, CDR1 is MNHEY and CDR2 is SMNVEV (reference sequence). CDR3 length equals 14 residues. The CDR3 nucleotides are TGTGCCAGCAGTTCCCTGACATACTACAATGAGCAGTTCTTC. Translation: CASSSLTYYNEQFF.

The gene calls are TRBV11-2 and TRBJ2-7; tentatively, D is TRBD2 (5 bases). Trimming cost V 5 bases and J 3 bases, with 17 bases left between them. Per the germline V gene, CDR1 is SGHAT and CDR2 is FQNNGV. CDR3 length: 15 amino acids. The CDR3 region is CASSHGLTTDYEQYF. DNA of the CDR3: TGTGCCAGCAGCCATGGACTGACAACGGACTACGAGCAGTACTTC.